Many counts were recorded for the clone carrying this T cell receptor (beta chain). The data stem from a study of prognosis after radiotherapy for stage I lung cancer. Two-round multiplex PCR amplified TCR beta CDR3 from genomic DNA. Primers specific to each TRBV and TRBJ gene were used in first-round PCR. Using its own MiXCR run on the multiplex PCR reads, TCRdb lists one record per CDR3 protein. Seen here are about 20,000 distinct CDR3 sequences, roughly 40% observed once, and the top ten hold approximately 54%. The CDR3 has 14 amino acids. Germline V gene lookup returns CDR1 LNHDA and CDR2 SQIVND (reference sequence). The J segment lost 4 bases and the V segment lost 9 bases, leaving 8 bases of the junction unmatched.

The receptor comes from a donor aged 50 or older with non-small cell lung cancer. This sample comprised PBMCs, obtained before or after stereotactic body radiation therapy (not recorded which). The chain employs TRBV19 and TRBJ1-5; the match to TRBD1 covers 8 bases. The CDR3 reads CASGDRRENQPQHF. DNA for the CDR3: TGTGCCAGCGGGGACAGGAGGGAGAATCAGCCCCAGCATTTT.